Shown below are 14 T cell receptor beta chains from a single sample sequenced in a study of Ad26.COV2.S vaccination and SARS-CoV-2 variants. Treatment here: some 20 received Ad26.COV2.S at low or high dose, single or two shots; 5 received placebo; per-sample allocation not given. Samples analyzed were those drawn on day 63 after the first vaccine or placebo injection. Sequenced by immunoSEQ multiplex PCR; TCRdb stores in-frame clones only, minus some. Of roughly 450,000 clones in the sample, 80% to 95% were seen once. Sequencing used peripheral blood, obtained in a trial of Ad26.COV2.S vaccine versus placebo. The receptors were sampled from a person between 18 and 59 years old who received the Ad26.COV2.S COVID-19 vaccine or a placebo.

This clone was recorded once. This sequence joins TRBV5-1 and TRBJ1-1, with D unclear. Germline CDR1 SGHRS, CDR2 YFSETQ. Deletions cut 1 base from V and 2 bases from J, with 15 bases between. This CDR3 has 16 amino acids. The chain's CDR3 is CASSLSVGSQNTEAFF. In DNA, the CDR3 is TGCGCCAGCAGCTTGTCGGTGGGCAGCCAAAACACTGAAGCTTTCTTT.

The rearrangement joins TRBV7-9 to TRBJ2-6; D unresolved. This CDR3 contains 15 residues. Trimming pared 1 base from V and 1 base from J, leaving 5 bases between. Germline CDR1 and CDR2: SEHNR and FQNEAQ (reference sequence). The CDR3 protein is CASSLVLSGANVLTF. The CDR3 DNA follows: TGTGCCAGCAGCTTAGTGCTATCTGGGGCCAACGTCCTGACTTTC.

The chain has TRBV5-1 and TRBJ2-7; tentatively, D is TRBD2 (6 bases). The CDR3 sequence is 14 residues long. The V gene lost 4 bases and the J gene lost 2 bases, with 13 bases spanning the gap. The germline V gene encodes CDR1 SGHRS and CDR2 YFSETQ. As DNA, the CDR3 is TGCGCCAGCAGCCTAACAGGAGGGGCCTACGAGCAGTACTTC. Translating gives CASSLTGGAYEQYF.

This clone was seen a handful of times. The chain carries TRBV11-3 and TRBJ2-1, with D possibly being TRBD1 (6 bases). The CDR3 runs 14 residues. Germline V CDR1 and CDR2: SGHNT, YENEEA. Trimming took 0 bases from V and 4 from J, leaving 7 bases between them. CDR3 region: CASSLEGGYNEQFF. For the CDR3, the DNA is TGTGCCAGCAGCTTAGAAGGGGGATACAATGAGCAGTTCTTC.

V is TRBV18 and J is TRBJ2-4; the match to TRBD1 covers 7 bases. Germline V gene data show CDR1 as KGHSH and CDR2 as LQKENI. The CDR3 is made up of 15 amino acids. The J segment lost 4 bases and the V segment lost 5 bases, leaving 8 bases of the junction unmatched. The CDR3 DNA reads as TGTGCCAGCTCAGCTACAGGGGAATCTAAAAACATTCAGTACTTC. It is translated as CASSATGESKNIQYF.

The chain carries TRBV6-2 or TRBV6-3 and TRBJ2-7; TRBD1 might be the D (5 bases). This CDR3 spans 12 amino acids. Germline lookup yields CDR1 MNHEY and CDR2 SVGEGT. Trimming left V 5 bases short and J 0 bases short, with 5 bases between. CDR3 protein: CASSDSSYEQYF. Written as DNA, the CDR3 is TGTGCCAGCAGTGACAGCTCCTACGAGCAGTACTTC.

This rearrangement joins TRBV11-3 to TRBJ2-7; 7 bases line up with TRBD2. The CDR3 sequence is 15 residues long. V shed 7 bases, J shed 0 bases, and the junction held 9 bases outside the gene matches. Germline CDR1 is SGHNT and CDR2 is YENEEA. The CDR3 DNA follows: TGTGCCAGCACCATAGAGACGGGAGGCTCCTACGAGCAGTACTTC. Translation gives CASTIETGGSYEQYF. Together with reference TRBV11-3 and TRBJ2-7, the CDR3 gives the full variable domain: EAGVVQSPRYKIIEKKQPVAFWCNPISGHNTLYWYLQNLGQGPELLIRYENEEAVDDSQLPKDRFSAERLKGVDSTLKIQPAELGDSAVYLCASTIETGGSYEQYFGPGTRLTVT.

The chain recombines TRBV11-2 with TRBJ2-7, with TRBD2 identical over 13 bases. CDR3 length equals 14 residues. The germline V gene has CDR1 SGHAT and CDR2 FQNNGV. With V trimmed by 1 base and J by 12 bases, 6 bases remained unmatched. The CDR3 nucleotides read TGTGCCAGCAGCTTAGGGGGACTAGCGGGAAAGGCGTACTTC. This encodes CASSLGGLAGKAYF.

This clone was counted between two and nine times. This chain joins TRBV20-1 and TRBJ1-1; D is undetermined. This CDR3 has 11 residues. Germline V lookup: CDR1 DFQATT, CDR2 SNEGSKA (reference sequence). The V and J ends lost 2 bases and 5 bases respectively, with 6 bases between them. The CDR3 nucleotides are TGCAGTGCTAGATCGGGTACTGAAGCTTTCTTT. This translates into CSARSGTEAFF.

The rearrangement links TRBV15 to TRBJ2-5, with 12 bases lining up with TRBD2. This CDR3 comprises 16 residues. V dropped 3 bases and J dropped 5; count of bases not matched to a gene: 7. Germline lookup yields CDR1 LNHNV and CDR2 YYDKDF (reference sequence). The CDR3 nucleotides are TGTGCCACCAGCAGGGGACTAGCGGGCTTTATGGAGACCCAGTACTTC. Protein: CATSRGLAGFMETQYF.

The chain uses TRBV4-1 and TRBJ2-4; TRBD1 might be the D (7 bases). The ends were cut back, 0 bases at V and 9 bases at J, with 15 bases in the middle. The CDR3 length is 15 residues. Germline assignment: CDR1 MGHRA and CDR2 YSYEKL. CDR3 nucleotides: TGCGCCAGCAGCCAAGATAAGGGGGGACAGCTCATTCAGTACTTC. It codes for CASSQDKGGQLIQYF.

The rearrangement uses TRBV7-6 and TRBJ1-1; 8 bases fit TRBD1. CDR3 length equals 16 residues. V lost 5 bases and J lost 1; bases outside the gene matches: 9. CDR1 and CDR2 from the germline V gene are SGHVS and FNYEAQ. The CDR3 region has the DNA TGTGCCAGCAGCCAGGTTACAGGGGGACCGAACACTGAAGCTTTCTTT. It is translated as CASSQVTGGPNTEAFF.

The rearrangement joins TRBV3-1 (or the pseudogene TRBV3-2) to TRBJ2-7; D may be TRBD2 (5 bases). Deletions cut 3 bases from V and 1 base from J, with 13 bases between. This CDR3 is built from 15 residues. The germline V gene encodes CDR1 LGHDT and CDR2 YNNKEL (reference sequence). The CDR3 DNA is TGTGCCAGCAGCCAGCAAGCGGACGGGTCCTACGAGCAGTACTTC. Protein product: CASSQQADGSYEQYF.

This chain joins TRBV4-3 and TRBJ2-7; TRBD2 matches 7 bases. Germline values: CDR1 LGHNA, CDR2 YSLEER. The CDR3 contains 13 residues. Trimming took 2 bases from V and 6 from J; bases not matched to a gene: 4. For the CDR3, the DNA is TGCGCCAGCAGCCAATCTAGCGGTAGCGAGCAGTACTTC. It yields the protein CASSQSSGSEQYF.